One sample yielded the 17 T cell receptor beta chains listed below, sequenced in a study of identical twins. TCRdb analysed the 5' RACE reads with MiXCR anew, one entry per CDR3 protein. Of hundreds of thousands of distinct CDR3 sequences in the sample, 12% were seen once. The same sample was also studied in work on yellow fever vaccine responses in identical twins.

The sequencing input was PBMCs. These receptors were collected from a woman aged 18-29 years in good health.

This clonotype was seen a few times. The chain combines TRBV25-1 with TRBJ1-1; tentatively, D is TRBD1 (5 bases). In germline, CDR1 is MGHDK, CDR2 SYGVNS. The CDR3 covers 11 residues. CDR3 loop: CPTPTDTEAFF. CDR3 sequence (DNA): TGTCCCACCCCGACAGACACTGAAGCTTTCTTT.

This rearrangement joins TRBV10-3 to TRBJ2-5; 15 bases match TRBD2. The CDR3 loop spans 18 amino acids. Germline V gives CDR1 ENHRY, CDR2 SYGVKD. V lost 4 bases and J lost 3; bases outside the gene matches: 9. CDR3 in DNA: TGTGCCATCAGTGGGGGACTAGCGGGAGGTCGCATCGAAGAGACCCAGTACTTC. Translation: CAISGGLAGGRIEETQYF.

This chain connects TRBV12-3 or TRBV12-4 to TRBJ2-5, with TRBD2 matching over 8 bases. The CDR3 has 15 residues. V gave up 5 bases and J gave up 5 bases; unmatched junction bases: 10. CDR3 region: CASSKRAGERETQYF. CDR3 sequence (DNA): TGTGCCAGCAGTAAACGAGCGGGGGAGAGGGAGACCCAGTACTTC.

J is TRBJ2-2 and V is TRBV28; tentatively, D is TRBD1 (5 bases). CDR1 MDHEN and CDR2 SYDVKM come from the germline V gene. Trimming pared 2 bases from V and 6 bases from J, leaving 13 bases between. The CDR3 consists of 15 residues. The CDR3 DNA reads TGTGCCAGCAGTTTAAGTTCGCAGGGCTCCGGGGAGCTGTTTTTT. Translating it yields CASSLSSQGSGELFF.

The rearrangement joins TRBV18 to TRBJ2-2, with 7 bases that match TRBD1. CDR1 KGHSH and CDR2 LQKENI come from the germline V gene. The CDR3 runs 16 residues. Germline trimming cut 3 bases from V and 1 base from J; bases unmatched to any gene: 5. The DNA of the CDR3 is TGTGCCAGCTCACCTGGAGACAGGGTGAACACCGGGGAGCTGTTTTTT. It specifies CASSPGDRVNTGELFF. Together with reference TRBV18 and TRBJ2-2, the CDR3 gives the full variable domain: NAGVMQNPRHLVRRRGQEARLRCSPMKGHSHVYWYRQLPEEGLKFMVYLQKENIIDESGMPKERFSAEFPKEGPSILRIQQVVRGDSAAYFCASSPGDRVNTGELFFGEGSRLTVL.

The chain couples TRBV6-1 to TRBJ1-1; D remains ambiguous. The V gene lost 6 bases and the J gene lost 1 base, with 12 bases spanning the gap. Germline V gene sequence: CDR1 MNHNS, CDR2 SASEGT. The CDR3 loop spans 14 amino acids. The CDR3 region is CASRPGGQNTEAFF. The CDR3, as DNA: TGTGCCAGCAGACCCGGAGGGCAGAACACTGAAGCTTTCTTT.

CDR3 sequence (DNA): TGTGCCAGCAGCTTAGATCCGGGGCTAGCGGGGGCCAAACAAGAGACCCAGTACTTC. Its protein product is CASSLDPGLAGAKQETQYF. The genes are TRBV11-2 and TRBJ2-5; TRBD2 agrees at 10 bases. V lost 0 bases to trimming and J lost 2 bases; unmatched junction nucleotides: 12. CDR3 length: 19 residues. Germline V gene lookup returns CDR1 SGHAT and CDR2 FQNNGV.

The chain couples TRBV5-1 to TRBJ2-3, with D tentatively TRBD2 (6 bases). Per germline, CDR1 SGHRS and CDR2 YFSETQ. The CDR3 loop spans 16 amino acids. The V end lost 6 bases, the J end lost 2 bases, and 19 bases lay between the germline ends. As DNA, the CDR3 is TGCGCCAGCACCTTCCGGGCTAGCGTGAACACAGATACGCAGTATTTT. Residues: CASTFRASVNTDTQYF.

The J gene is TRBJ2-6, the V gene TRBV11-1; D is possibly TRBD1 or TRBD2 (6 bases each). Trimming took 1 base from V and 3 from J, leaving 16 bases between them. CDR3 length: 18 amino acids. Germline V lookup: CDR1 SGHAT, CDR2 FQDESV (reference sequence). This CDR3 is CASSLGGAYYVGANVLTF. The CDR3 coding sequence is TGTGCCAGCAGCTTAGGGGGGGCGTATTACGTTGGGGCCAACGTCCTGACTTTC.

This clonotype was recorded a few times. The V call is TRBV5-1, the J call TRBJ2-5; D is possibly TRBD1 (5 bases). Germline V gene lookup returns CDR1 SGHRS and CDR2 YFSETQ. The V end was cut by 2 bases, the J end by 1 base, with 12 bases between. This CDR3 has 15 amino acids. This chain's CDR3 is CASSFSTALQETQYF. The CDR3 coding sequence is TGCGCCAGCAGCTTTTCGACAGCACTCCAAGAGACCCAGTACTTC.

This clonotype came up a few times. CDR3 amino acids: CASSPIAVGTQYF. DNA for the CDR3: TGTGCCAGCAGCCCTATAGCGGTGGGGACCCAGTACTTC. The V call is TRBV11-2, the J call TRBJ2-5, with a weak D call TRBD2 (6 bases). CDR1 and CDR2 from the germline V gene are SGHAT and FQNNGV. Deletions cut 5 bases from V and 7 bases from J, with 14 bases between. The CDR3 has 13 residues. Variable domain in full (rest from reference TRBV11-2 and TRBJ2-5): EAGVAQSPRYKIIEKRQSVAFWCNPISGHATLYWYQQILGQGPKLLIQFQNNGVVDDSQLPKDRFSAERLKGVDSTLKIQPAKLEDSAVYLCASSPIAVGTQYFGPGTRLLVL.

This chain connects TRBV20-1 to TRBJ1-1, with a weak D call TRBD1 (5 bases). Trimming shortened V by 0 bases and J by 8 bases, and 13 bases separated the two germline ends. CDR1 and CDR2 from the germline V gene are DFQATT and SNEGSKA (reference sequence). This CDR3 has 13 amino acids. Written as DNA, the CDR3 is TGCAGTGCTAGAGACGCGGTGGGGGGAGAAGCTTTCTTT. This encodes CSARDAVGGEAFF.

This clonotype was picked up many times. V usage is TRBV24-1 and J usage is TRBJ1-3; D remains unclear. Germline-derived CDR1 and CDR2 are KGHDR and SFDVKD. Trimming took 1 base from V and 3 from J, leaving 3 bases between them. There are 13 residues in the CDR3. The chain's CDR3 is CATSDFSGNTIYF. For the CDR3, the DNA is TGTGCCACCAGTGATTTCAGTGGAAACACCATATATTTT.

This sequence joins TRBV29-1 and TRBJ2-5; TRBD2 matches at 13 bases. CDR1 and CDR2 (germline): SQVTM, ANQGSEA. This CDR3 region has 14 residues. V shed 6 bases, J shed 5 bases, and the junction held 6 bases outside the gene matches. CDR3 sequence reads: CSVELAGGWETQYF. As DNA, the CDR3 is TGCAGCGTAGAACTAGCGGGAGGGTGGGAGACCCAGTACTTC.

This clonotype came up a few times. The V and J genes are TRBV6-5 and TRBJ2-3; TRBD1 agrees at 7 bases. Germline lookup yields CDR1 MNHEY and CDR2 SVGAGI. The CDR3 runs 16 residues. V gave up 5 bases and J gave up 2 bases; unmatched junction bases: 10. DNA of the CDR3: TGTGCCAGCAGTAACCCACAGGGGAGATTCACAGATACGCAGTATTTT. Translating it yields CASSNPQGRFTDTQYF.

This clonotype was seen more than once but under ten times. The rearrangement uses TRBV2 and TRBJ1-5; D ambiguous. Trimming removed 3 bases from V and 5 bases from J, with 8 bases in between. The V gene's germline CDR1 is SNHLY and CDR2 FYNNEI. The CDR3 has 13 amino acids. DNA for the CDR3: TGTGCCAGCAGTGAGTTATTCGATCAGCCCCAGCATTTT. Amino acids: CASSELFDQPQHF.

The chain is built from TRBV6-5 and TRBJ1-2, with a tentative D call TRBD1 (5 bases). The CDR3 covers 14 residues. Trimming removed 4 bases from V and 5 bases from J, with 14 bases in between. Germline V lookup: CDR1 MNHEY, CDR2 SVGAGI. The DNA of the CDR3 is TGTGCCAGCAGTTTAGGGCCCGAGGGGTATGGCTACACCTTC. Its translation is CASSLGPEGYGYTF.